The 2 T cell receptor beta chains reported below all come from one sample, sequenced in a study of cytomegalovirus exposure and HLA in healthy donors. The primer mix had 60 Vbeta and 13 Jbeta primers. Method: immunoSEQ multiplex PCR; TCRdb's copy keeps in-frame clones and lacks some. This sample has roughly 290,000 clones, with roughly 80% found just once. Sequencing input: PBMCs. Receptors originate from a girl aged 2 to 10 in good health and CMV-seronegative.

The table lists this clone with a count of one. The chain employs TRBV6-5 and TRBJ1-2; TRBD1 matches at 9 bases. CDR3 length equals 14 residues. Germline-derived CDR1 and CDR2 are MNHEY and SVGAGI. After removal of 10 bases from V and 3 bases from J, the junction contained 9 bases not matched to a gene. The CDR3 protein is CATNARDRDYGYTF. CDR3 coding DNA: TGTGCCACCAACGCCCGGGACAGGGACTATGGCTACACCTTC.

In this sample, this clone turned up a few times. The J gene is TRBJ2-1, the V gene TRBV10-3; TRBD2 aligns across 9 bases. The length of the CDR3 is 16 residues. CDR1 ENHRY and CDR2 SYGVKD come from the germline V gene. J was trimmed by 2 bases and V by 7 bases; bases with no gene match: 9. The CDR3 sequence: CAINYRAGGTYNEQFF. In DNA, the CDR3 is TGTGCCATCAATTACCGAGCGGGAGGAACCTACAATGAGCAGTTCTTC.